This TCR beta chain was found in a study of cytomegalovirus exposure and HLA in healthy donors. Overall study findings and caveats: Available immune exposure information covered CMV serostatus only. DRB1 had the most TCR associations and HLA-C the fewest, a later analysis found, with rates varying by HLA locus.

Note on this clone: Its antigen is not known.

Trimming at V came to 1 base and at J to 5 bases, leaving 9 bases not matched to a gene. Per germline, CDR1 SGHVS and CDR2 FNYEAQ. This CDR3 has 16 amino acids. With 60 Vbeta and 13 Jbeta primers, the PCR was carried out. Clones were read by immunoSEQ multiplex PCR, and TCRdb kept only the in-frame ones, dropping some. The repertoire has about 95,000 clones, 75% to 85% of them found once; the top ten carry roughly 4.5%. Sequencing was performed on PBMCs. The chain joins TRBV7-6 to TRBJ2-3; 7 positions agree with TRBD2. This sequence originates from a woman between 40 and 55 years old in good health and CMV-seronegative. The CDR3 region has the DNA TGTGCCAGCAGCTTAGGATGGGGGGGTAATGGAGATACGCAGTATTTT. This encodes CASSLGWGGNGDTQYF.